In this sample, the clone carrying this T cell receptor beta chain turned up once. Its antigen is unidentified. The data stem from a study of cytomegalovirus exposure and HLA in healthy donors. Whole-study context: Inside one of the first data releases sat about 91 million unique TCRs taken from HLA-typed donors.

Germline loops: CDR1 SEHNR, CDR2 FQNEAQ (reference sequence). The CDR3 extends over 14 amino acids. Trimming removed 1 base at V and 5 bases at J, with 11 bases between. Study observations and caveats: According to the study, around 150 TCR beta chains were cytomegalovirus-associated. The authors reported that TCR beta sequences could predict HLA-A and HLA-B alleles. These predictions were accurate for most subjects in the first cohort.

The primer mix had 60 Vbeta and 13 Jbeta primers. The table came from immunoSEQ multiplex PCR; TCRdb's copy has only in-frame clones and leaves some out. The top ten hold around 9.3% of the sample, which has approximately 150,000 clones, roughly 68% seen once. The TCR originated in a man between 25 and 39 years old in good health and CMV-seropositive. Sequencing was performed on PBMCs. The chain joins TRBV7-9 to TRBJ1-2, with D maybe TRBD1 (5 bases). CDR3 DNA sequence: TGTGCCAGCAGCTTAGATCAGGGAGGATATGGCTACACCTTC. It yields the protein CASSLDQGGYGYTF.